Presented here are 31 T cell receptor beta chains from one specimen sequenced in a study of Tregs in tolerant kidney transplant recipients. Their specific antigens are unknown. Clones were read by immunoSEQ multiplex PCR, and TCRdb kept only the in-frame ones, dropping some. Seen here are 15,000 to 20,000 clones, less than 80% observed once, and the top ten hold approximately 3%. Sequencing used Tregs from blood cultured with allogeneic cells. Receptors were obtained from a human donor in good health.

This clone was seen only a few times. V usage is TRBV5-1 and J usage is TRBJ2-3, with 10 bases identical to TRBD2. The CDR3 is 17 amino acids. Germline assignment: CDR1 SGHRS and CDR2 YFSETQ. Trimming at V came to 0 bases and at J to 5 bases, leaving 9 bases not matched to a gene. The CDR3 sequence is CASSLVPSGRGRDTQYF. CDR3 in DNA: TGCGCCAGCAGCTTGGTGCCTAGCGGGAGAGGGAGAGATACGCAGTATTTT.

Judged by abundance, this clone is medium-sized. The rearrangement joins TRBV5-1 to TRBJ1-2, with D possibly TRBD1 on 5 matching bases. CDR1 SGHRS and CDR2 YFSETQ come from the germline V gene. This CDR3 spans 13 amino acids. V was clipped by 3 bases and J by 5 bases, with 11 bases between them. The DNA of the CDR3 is TGCGCCAGCAGCTCCCTTAGACAGTATGGCTACACCTTC. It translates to CASSSLRQYGYTF.

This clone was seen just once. For the CDR3, the DNA is TGTGCCAGCACACGTCACGTCCGGGCATCGAGCTCCTATAATTCACCCCTCCACTTT. Encoded protein: CASTRHVRASSSYNSPLHF. The genes are TRBV2 and TRBJ1-6, with D uncertain. With 7 bases removed from V and 0 bases from J, the gap between germline ends came to 22 bases. Germline CDR1 is SNHLY and CDR2 is FYNNEI. The CDR3 loop spans 19 amino acids.

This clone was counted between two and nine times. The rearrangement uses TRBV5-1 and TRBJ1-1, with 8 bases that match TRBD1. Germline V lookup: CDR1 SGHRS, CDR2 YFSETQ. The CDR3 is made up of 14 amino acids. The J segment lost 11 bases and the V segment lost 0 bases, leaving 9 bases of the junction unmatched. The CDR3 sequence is CASSLGTGRVSAFF. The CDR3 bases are TGCGCCAGCAGCTTGGGGACAGGGCGGGTTTCGGCTTTCTTT.

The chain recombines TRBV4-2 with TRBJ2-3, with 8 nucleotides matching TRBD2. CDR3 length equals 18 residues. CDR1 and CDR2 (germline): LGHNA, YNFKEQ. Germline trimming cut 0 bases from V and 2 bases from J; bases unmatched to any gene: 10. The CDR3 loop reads CASSQEISSGGLTDTQYF. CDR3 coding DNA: TGTGCCAGCAGCCAAGAGATATCCAGCGGGGGCCTCACAGATACGCAGTATTTT.

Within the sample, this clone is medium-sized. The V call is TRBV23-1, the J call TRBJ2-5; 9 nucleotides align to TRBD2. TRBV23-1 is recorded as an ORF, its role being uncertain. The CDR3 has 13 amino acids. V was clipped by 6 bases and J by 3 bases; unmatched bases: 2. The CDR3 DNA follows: TGCGCCAGCAGGGTAGCGGGAGAAGAGACCCAGTACTTC. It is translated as CASRVAGEETQYF.

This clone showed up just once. CDR3 in amino acids: CASKANSNQPQHF. The CDR3 region has the DNA TGTGCCAGCAAGGCGAATAGCAATCAGCCCCAGCATTTT. The chain couples TRBV6-5 to TRBJ1-5; D gene uncertain. This CDR3 has 13 amino acids. Germline V gene data show CDR1 as MNHEY and CDR2 as SVGAGI. Trimming took off 7 bases at V and 0 bases at J, with 7 bases between the two ends.

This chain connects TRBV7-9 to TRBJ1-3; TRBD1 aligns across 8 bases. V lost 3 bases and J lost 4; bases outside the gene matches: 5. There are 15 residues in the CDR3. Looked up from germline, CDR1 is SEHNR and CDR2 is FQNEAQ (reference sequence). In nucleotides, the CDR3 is TGTGCCAGCAGCTTCGGCCAGGGGGCCGGAAACACCATATATTTT. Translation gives CASSFGQGAGNTIYF.

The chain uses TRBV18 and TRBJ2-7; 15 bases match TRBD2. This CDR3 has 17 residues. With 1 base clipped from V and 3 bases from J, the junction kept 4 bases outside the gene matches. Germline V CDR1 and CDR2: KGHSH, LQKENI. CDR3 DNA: TGTGCCAGCTCACCACGCGGGACTAGCGGGGGGATCTACGAGCAGTACTTC. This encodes CASSPRGTSGGIYEQYF.

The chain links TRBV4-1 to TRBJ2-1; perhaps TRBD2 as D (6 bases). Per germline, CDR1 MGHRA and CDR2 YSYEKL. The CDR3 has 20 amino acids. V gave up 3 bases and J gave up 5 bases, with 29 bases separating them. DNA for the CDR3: TGCGCCAGCAGCCATAGATCGAGATCTTTAGCGGATTTTTACAACAATGAGCAGTTCTTC. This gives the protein CASSHRSRSLADFYNNEQFF.

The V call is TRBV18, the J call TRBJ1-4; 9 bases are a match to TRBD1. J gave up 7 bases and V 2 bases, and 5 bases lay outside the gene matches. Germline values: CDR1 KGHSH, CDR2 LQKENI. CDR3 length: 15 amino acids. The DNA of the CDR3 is TGTGCCAGCTCACCAACAGGGGGCCGCGGTGAAAAACTGTTTTTT. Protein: CASSPTGGRGEKLFF. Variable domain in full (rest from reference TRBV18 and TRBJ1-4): NAGVMQNPRHLVRRRGQEARLRCSPMKGHSHVYWYRQLPEEGLKFMVYLQKENIIDESGMPKERFSAEFPKEGPSILRIQQVVRGDSAAYFCASSPTGGRGEKLFFGSGTQLSVL.

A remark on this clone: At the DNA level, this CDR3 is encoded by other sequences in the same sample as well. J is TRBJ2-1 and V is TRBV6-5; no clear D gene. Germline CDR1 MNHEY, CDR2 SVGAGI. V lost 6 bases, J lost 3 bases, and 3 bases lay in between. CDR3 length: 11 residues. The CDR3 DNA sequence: TGTGCCAGCAGCCGCTACAATGAGCAGTTCTTC. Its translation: CASSRYNEQFF.

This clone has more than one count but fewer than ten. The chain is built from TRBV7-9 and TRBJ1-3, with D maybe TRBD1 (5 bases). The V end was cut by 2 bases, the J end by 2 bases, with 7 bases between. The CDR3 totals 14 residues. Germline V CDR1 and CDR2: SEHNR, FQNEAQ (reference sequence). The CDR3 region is CASSLKGAGNTIYF. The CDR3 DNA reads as TGTGCCAGCAGCTTAAAAGGGGCTGGAAACACCATATATTTT.

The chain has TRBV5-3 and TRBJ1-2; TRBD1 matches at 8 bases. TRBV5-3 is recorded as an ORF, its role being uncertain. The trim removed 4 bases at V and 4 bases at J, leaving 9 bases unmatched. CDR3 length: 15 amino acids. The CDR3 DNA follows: TGTGCCAGAAGCCGGGACAGGCTAATTCTCTATGGCTACACCTTC. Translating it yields CARSRDRLILYGYTF.

The chain's CDR3 is CASIPGGDNSPLHF. The CDR3 bases are TGTGCCAGCATTCCGGGTGGGGATAATTCACCCCTCCACTTT. The rearrangement joins TRBV11-3 to TRBJ1-6; D is unclear. Per germline, CDR1 SGHNT and CDR2 YENEEA. V was clipped by 7 bases and J by 5 bases, with 12 bases between them. This CDR3 has 14 residues.

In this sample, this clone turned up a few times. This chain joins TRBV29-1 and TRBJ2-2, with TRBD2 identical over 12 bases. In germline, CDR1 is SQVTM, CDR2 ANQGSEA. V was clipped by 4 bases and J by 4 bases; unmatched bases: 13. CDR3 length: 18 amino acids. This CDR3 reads CSVVGFPSGGAGTGELFF. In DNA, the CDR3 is TGCAGCGTTGTAGGGTTCCCTAGCGGGGGGGCAGGCACCGGGGAGCTGTTTTTT.

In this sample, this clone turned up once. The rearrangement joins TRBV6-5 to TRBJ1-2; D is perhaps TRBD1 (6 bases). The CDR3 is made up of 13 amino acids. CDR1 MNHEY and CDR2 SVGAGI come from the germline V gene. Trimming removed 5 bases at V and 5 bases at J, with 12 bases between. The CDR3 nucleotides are TGTGCCAGCAGTCTACAGGGTTCGTATGGCTACACCTTC. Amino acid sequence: CASSLQGSYGYTF.

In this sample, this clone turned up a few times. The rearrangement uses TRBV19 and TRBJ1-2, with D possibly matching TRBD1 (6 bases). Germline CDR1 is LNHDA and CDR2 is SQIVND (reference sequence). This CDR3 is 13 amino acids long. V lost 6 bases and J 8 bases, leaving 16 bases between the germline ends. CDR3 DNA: TGTGCCAGTAGCCCGCCGGGGGGCCGGGGCTACACCTTC. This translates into CASSPPGGRGYTF.

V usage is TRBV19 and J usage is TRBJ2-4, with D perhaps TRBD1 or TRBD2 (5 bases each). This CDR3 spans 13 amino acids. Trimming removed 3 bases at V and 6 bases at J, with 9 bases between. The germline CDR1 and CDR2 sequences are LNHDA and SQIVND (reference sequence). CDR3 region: CASSIYGTNIQYF. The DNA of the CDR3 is TGTGCCAGTAGTATCTACGGGACAAACATTCAGTACTTC.

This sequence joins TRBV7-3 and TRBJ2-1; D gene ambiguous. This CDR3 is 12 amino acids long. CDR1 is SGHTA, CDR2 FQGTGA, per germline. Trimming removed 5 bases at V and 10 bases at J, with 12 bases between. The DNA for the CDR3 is TGTGCCAGCAGCGGCTCGCACGGCGAGCAGTTCTTC. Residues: CASSGSHGEQFF.

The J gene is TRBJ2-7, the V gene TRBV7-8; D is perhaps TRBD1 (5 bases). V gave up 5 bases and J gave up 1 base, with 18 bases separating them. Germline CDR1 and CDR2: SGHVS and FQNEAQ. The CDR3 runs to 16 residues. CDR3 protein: CASSHLQGAGSYEQYF. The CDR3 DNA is TGTGCCAGCAGCCACCTACAAGGGGCTGGTTCCTACGAGCAGTACTTC.

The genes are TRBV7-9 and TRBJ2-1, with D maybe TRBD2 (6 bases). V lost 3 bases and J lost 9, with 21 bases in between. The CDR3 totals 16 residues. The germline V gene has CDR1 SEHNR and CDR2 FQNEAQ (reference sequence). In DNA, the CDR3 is TGTGCCAGCAGCTTGGCGGGGACGGGTAGGGAAGGTGAGCAGTTCTTC. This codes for CASSLAGTGREGEQFF.

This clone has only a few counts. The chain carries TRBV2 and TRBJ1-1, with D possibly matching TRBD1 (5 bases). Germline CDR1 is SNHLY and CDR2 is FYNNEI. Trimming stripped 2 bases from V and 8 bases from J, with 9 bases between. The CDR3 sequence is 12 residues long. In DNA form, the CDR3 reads TGTGCCAGCAGTGAACGCAGGGCCGAAGCTTTCTTT. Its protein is CASSERRAEAFF.

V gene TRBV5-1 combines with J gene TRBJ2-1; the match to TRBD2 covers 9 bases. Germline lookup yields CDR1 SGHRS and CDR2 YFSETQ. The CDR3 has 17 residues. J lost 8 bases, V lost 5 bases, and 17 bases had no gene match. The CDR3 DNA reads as TGCGCCAGCAGACCTACTAGCGGGCCTCACGGTAGGGATGAGCAGTTCTTC. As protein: CASRPTSGPHGRDEQFF.

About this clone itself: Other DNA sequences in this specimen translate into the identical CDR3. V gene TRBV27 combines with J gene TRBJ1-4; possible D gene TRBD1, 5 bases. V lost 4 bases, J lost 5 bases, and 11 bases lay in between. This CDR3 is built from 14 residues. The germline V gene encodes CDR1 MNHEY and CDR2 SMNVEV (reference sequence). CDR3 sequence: CASSSWAGNEKLFF. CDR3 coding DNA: TGTGCCAGCAGTTCTTGGGCAGGGAATGAAAAACTGTTTTTT.

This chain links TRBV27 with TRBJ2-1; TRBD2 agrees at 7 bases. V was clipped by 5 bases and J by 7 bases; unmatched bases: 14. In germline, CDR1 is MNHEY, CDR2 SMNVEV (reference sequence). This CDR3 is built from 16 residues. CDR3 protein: CASSRLRGLRSNEQFF. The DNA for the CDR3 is TGTGCCAGCAGTCGTCTCCGGGGACTACGTTCAAATGAGCAGTTCTTC.

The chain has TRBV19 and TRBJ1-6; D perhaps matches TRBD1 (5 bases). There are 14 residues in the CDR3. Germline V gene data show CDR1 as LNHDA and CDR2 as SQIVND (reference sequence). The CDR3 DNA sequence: TGTGCGTCGGGGGGACCGGGAGGGGATTCACCCCTCCACTTT. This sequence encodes CASGGPGGDSPLHF.

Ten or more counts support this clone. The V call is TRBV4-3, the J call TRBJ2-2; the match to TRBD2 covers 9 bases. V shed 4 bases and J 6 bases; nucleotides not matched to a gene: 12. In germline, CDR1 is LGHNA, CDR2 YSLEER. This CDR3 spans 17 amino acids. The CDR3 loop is CASSRLEVAGAAGELFF. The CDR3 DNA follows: TGCGCCAGCAGCCGCCTCGAAGTAGCGGGAGCCGCCGGGGAGCTGTTTTTT.

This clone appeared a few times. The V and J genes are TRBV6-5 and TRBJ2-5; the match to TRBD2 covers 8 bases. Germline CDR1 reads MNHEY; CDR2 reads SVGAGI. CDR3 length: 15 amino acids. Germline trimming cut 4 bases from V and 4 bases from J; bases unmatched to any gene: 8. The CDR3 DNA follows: TGTGCCAGCAGTTGGAGCGGGAGAGTCGGAGAGACCCAGTACTTC. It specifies CASSWSGRVGETQYF.

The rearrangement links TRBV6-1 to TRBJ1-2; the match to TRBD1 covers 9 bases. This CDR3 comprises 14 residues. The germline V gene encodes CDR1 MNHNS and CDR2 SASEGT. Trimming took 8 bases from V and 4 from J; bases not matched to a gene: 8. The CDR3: CASQRTGASYGYTF. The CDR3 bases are TGTGCCAGCCAGCGGACAGGGGCTAGCTATGGCTACACCTTC.

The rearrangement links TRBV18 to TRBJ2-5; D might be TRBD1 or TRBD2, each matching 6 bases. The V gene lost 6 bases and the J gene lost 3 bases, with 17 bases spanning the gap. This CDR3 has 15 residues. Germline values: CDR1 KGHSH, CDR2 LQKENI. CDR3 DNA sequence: TGTGCCAGCTCCTCCGCGGGACACGGGAAAGAGACCCAGTACTTC. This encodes CASSSAGHGKETQYF. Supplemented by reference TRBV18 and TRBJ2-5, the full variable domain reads NAGVMQNPRHLVRRRGQEARLRCSPMKGHSHVYWYRQLPEEGLKFMVYLQKENIIDESGMPKERFSAEFPKEGPSILRIQQVVRGDSAAYFCASSSAGHGKETQYFGPGTRLLVL.